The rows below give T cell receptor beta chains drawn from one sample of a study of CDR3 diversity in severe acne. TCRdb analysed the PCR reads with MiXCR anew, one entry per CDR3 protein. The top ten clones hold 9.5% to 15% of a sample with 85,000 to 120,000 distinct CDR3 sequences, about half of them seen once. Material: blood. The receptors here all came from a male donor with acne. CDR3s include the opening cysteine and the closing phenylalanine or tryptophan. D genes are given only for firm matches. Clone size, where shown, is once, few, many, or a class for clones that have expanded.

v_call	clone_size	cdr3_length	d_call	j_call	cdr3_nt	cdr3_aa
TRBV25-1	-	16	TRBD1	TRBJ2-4	TGTGCCAGCAGTGACAACAGGGGACCTCCCAAAAACATTCAGTACTTC	CASSDNRGPPKNIQYF
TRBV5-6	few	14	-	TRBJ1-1	TGTGCCAGCAGCGGCGGGGGGCAGGGCACTGAAGCTTTCTTT	CASSGGGQGTEAFF
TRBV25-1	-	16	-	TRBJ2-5	TGTGCCAGCACCCCCCTGCTAGGGGAACTTCAAGAGACCCAGTACTTC	CASTPLLGELQETQYF
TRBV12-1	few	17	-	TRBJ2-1	TGTGCCAGCAGCTCGCGCCCTAGCGGGGTGACCTACAATGAGCAGTTCTTC	CASSSRPSGVTYNEQFF
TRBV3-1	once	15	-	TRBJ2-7	TGTGCCGGCAGCCGGGGGCTAGCGCGATGGTACGAGCAGTACTTC	CAGSRGLARWYEQYF
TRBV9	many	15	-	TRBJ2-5	TGTGCCAGCAGCGTAGGAGGGGACGGGAAAGAGACCCAGTACTTC	CASSVGGDGKETQYF
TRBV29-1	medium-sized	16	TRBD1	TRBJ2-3	TGCAGCGTTGATCCCCTGGACAGGCCTAGCACAGATACGCAGTATTTT	CSVDPLDRPSTDTQYF
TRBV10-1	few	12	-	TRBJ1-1	TGCGCCAGCAGTACGGGTGCTTCGGAAGCTTTCTTT	CASSTGASEAFF
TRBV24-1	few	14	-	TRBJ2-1	TGTGCCACCAGTGATTCCGGACAGTACAATGAGCAGTTCTTC	CATSDSGQYNEQFF
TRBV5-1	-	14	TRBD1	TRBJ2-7	TGCGCCAGCAGCATCAGGGGGCAGGACTACGAGCAGTACTTC	CASSIRGQDYEQYF
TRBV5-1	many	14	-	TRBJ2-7	TGCGCCAGCAGCTTACGGTTAGCTTCCTACGAGCAGTACTTC	CASSLRLASYEQYF
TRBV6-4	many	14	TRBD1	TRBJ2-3	TGTGCCAGCAGTGGGACAGGGGGCGCAGATACGCAGTATTTT	CASSGTGGADTQYF
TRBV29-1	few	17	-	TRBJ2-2	TGCAGCGTTGAAGATAGGGGACGCAACAGGGCCCGGGGGGAGCTGTTTTTT	CSVEDRGRNRARGELFF
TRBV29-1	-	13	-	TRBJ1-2	TGCAGCGTTGAAGACCAGCGGAACTATGGCTACACCTTC	CSVEDQRNYGYTF
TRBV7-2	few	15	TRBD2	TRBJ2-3	TGTGCCAGCAGCCCCCCCAGTAGCGGGAGGGATACGCAGTATTTT	CASSPPSSGRDTQYF
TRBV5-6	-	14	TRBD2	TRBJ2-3	TGTGCCTCCGGGACTAGCAGGCGCACAGATACGCAGTATTTT	CASGTSRRTDTQYF
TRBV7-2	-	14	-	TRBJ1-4	TGTGCCAGCAGCTCCGGCCTGAGGGGTGAAAAACTGTTTTTT	CASSSGLRGEKLFF
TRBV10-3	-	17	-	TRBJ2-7	TGTGCCATCAGTGAGGGGCAGGTTTCCTCCGGATCCTACGAGCAGTACTTC	CAISEGQVSSGSYEQYF
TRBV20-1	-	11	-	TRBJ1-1	TGCAGTGCTTGGGGGAGCACTGAAGCTTTCTTT	CSAWGSTEAFF
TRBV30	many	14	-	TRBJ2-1	TGTGCCTTTTTCGGGCCAACGACTAACAATGAGCAGTTCTTC	CAFFGPTTNNEQFF
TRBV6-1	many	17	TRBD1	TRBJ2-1	TGTGCCAGCAGCGAAAGCTGGGGACAGGGGGCCGGGAATGAGCAGTTCTTC	CASSESWGQGAGNEQFF
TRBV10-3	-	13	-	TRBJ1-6	TGTGCCAGCAACGACTTGGTGGGATCACCCCTCCACTTT	CASNDLVGSPLHF
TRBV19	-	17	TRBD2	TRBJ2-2	TGTGCCAGTAGTATCGGTCCTAGCGGGAGGTATACCGGGGAGCTGTTTTTT	CASSIGPSGRYTGELFF
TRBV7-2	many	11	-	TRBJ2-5	TGTGCCAGCAGCTTAGTTGATTTACAGTACTTC	CASSLVDLQYF
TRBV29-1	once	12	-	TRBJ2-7	TGCAGCGTCCGACTAAACCCCTACGAGCAGTACTTC	CSVRLNPYEQYF
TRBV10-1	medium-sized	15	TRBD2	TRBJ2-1	TGCGCCAGCAGCGCTAGACTAGCGGGGTACAATGAGCAGTTCTTC	CASSARLAGYNEQFF
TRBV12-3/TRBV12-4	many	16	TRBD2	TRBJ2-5	TGTGCCAGCAGCAGGACTAGCGGGAGCTTTCAAGAGACCCAGTACTTC	CASSRTSGSFQETQYF
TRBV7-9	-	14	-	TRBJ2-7	TGTGCCAGCAGCGGGGCCGTAGGGGGGTACGAGCAGTACTTC	CASSGAVGGYEQYF
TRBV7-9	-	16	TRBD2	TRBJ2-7	TGTGCCAGCAGCTCCGCGAGGGCGGGAGGATCCTACGAGCAGTACTTC	CASSSARAGGSYEQYF
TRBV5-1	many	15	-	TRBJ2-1	TGCGCCAGCAGCTTGGAAGGGGAGCCCTACAATGAGCAGTTCTTC	CASSLEGEPYNEQFF
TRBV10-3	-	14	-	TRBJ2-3	TGTGCCATCGGTGACGAACTCAGCACAGATACGCAGTATTTT	CAIGDELSTDTQYF
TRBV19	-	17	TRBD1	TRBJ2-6	TGTGCCAGTAGTACCGGACAGGAGCTCTCTGGGGCCAACGTCCTGACTTTC	CASSTGQELSGANVLTF
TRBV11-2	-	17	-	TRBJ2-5	TGTGCCAGCAGCCAGGGGCCGGCGGGCGGGAACCAAGAGACCCAGTACTTC	CASSQGPAGGNQETQYF
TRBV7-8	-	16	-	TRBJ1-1	TGTGCCAGCAGCCCTAGGGTAGCGGGAGGGAACAATGAAGCTTTCTTT	CASSPRVAGGNNEAFF
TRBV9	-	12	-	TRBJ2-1	TGTGCCAGCAAAAAAGGGGTCGGTGAGCAGTTCTTC	CASKKGVGEQFF
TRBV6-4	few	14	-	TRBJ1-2	TGTGCCAGCAGCCCTCGGGGTGACCGAGGGGGCTACACCTTC	CASSPRGDRGGYTF
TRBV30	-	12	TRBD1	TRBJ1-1	TGTGCCTGGAGTTCGACAGGGGCAGAAGCTTTCTTT	CAWSSTGAEAFF
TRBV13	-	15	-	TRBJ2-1	TGTGCCAGCAGCTTAGGAAGGACCTTCTACAATGAGCAGTTCTTC	CASSLGRTFYNEQFF
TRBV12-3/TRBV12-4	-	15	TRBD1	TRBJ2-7	TGTGCCAGCAGTCTTCGGGCAGGGGGCACCTACGAGCAGTACTTC	CASSLRAGGTYEQYF
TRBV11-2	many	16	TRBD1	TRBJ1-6	TGTGCCAGCAGCCCACAGGGGCCGACGGGGAATTCACCCCTCCACTTT	CASSPQGPTGNSPLHF
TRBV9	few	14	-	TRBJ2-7	TGTGCCAGCAGCTCATCTAATAGGGTCTACGAGCAGTACTTC	CASSSSNRVYEQYF
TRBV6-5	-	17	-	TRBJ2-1	TGTGCCAGCAGTTACGGGGGCCTAAGTAGCTCCTACAATGAGCAGTTCTTC	CASSYGGLSSSYNEQFF
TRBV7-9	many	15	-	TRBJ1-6	TGTGCCAGCAGCCCGACCAGGGGTATTGGTTCACCCCTCCACTTT	CASSPTRGIGSPLHF
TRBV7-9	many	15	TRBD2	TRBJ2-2	TGTGCCAGCAGCTTAGTATCGGGAGGGTCCGGGGAGCTGTTTTTT	CASSLVSGGSGELFF
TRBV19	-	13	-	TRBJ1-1	TGTGCCAGTAGTATCCCAGGGGAAACCGAAGCTTTCTTT	CASSIPGETEAFF
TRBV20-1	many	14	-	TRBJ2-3	TGCAGTGCTAGAGAGGTAGGAAGCACAGATACGCAGTATTTT	CSAREVGSTDTQYF
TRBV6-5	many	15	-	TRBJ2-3	TGTGCCAGCAGTTACTCTCGTTCGGGCGGAGATACGCAGTATTTT	CASSYSRSGGDTQYF
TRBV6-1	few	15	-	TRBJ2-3	TGTGCCAGCAGTGCCCATAGCGGTTTTACAGATACGCAGTATTTT	CASSAHSGFTDTQYF
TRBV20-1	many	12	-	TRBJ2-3	TGCAGTGCTAGGCACTTCACAGATACGCAGTATTTT	CSARHFTDTQYF
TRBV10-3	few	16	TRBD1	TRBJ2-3	TGTGCCATCAGGGCGCCACAGGGGCGCAGCACAGATACGCAGTATTTT	CAIRAPQGRSTDTQYF
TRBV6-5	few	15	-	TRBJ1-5	TGTGCCAGCAGTTTGGGAGAGGGGCACGGGCAGCCCCAGCATTTT	CASSLGEGHGQPQHF
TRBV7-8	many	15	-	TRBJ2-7	TGTGCCAGCAGCTTCAACCACGTCCTCTCATTCGAGCAGTACTTC	CASSFNHVLSFEQYF
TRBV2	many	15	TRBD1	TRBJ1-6	TGTGCCAGCAGTGCCGGACAGGGTGTTAATTCACCCCTCCACTTT	CASSAGQGVNSPLHF
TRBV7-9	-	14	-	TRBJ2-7	TGTGCCAGCAGCCCCGAGGGCGATCACTACGAGCAGTACTTC	CASSPEGDHYEQYF